This is a list of T cell receptor beta chains from one sample in a study of blood T cells in healthy people across ages. TCRdb independently ran MiXCR on the 5' RACE reads; one entry per CDR3 protein. Among 380,000 or so distinct CDR3 sequences, 45% to 65% were seen once, and the ten largest hold about 54%. Material for sequencing was blood. These TCRs come from a man aged 55 to 70 in good health. The CDR3 runs from the conserved cysteine through the conserved F or W. Fields, in order: V gene, J gene, clone size, D gene, CDR3 protein, CDR3 DNA. D genes are given only for firm matches. Rows give clone size only sometimes, using once, few, many, or a class for an expanded clone.

V: TRBV11-1
J: TRBJ2-7
size: -
D: -
CDR3: CASSLEGSRRRSSYEQYF
DNA: TGTGCCAGCAGCTTAGAAGGCAGCCGCCGAAGGAGCTCCTACGAGCAGTACTTC

V: TRBV7-2
J: TRBJ2-1
size: few
D: -
CDR3: CASTTRRGLSYNEQFF
DNA: TGTGCCAGCACCACGCGGCGGGGTCTCTCCTACAATGAGCAGTTCTTC

V: TRBV5-1
J: TRBJ2-7
size: -
D: -
CDR3: CASSLDRQDRYEQYF
DNA: TGCGCCAGCAGCTTGGACCGGCAGGACCGCTACGAGCAGTACTTC

V: TRBV27
J: TRBJ2-6
size: -
D: -
CDR3: CASKIGGANVLTF
DNA: TGTGCCAGCAAAATCGGTGGGGCCAACGTCCTGACTTTC

V: TRBV6-1
J: TRBJ2-1
size: -
D: -
CDR3: CASLIGPQGPYNEQFF
DNA: TGTGCCAGCCTCATCGGGCCCCAGGGCCCCTACAATGAGCAGTTCTTC

V: TRBV18
J: TRBJ1-2
size: -
D: TRBD1
CDR3: CASSPQSGGIDYGYTF
DNA: TGTGCCAGCTCACCGCAATCAGGGGGCATAGATTATGGCTACACCTTC

V: TRBV7-9
J: TRBJ2-4
size: -
D: -
CDR3: CASSLSTAAKNIQYF
DNA: TGTGCCAGCAGCTTATCGACAGCAGCCAAAAACATTCAGTACTTC

V: TRBV5-1
J: TRBJ2-5
size: -
D: -
CDR3: CASSLNTGPQETQYF
DNA: TGCGCCAGCAGCTTAAATACCGGGCCCCAAGAGACCCAGTACTTC

V: TRBV4-3
J: TRBJ2-1
size: -
D: -
CDR3: CASSQQTGPRYNEQFF
DNA: TGCGCCAGCAGCCAGCAGACAGGACCACGCTACAATGAGCAGTTCTTC

V: TRBV20-1
J: TRBJ2-7
size: -
D: TRBD1
CDR3: CSARDGGTGGYEQYF
DNA: TGCAGTGCTAGAGATGGGGGGACAGGGGGCTACGAGCAGTACTTC

V: TRBV12-3/TRBV12-4
J: TRBJ1-2
size: once
D: -
CDR3: CASSLLGRYGYTF
DNA: TGTGCCAGCAGTTTGCTCGGCCGCTATGGCTACACCTTC

V: TRBV20-1
J: TRBJ2-1
size: -
D: -
CDR3: CSARARTQSYNEQFF
DNA: TGCAGTGCTAGGGCCCGCACTCAGTCATACAATGAGCAGTTCTTC

V: TRBV6-5
J: TRBJ1-6
size: once
D: TRBD1
CDR3: CASSQARGRSPLHF
DNA: TGTGCCAGCAGCCAAGCCAGGGGGCGTTCACCCCTCCACTTT

V: TRBV30
J: TRBJ1-2
size: -
D: -
CDR3: CAWSVQTGNYGYTF
DNA: TGTGCCTGGAGTGTCCAAACTGGAAACTATGGCTACACCTTC

V: TRBV7-2
J: TRBJ2-7
size: -
D: TRBD2
CDR3: CASSLGGLAGVAQEREQYF
DNA: TGTGCCAGCAGCTTAGGGGGACTAGCGGGAGTGGCCCAGGAACGTGAGCAGTACTTC

V: TRBV18
J: TRBJ2-1
size: -
D: -
CDR3: CASSPGRNSYNEQFF
DNA: TGTGCCAGCTCACCGGGACGCAATTCCTACAATGAGCAGTTCTTC

V: TRBV5-1
J: TRBJ2-7
size: once
D: TRBD1
CDR3: CASSLGGLTGGDNYEQYF
DNA: TGCGCCAGCAGCTTAGGCGGCTTGACAGGGGGCGATAACTACGAGCAGTACTTC

V: TRBV12-3/TRBV12-4
J: TRBJ2-7
size: few
D: -
CDR3: CASSRVNSYEQYF
DNA: TGTGCCAGCAGCCGGGTAAACTCCTACGAGCAGTACTTC

V: TRBV29-1
J: TRBJ2-7
size: -
D: -
CDR3: CSVAGVYEQYF
DNA: TGCAGCGTAGCAGGGGTCTACGAGCAGTACTTC

V: TRBV20-1
J: TRBJ2-3
size: few
D: -
CDR3: CSARDLEDTQYF
DNA: TGCAGTGCTAGAGATTTGGAGGATACGCAGTATTTT

V: TRBV2
J: TRBJ2-1
size: few
D: -
CDR3: CASRQGGEQFF
DNA: TGTGCCAGCAGGCAGGGTGGTGAGCAGTTCTTC

V: TRBV29-1
J: TRBJ2-7
size: few
D: -
CDR3: CSVDGVGSSYEQYF
DNA: TGCAGCGTTGACGGCGTAGGAAGCTCCTACGAGCAGTACTTC

V: TRBV29-1
J: TRBJ2-5
size: few
D: -
CDR3: CSVDSPTREETQYF
DNA: TGCAGCGTTGATTCTCCCACACGGGAAGAGACCCAGTACTTC

V: TRBV20-1
J: TRBJ2-5
size: -
D: TRBD2
CDR3: CSVQQHGREETQYF
DNA: TGCAGTGTTCAACAACACGGGAGGGAAGAGACCCAGTACTTC

V: TRBV21-1
J: TRBJ1-2
size: -
D: -
CDR3: CASSMTTLCYTF
DNA: TGTGCCAGCAGCATGACAACCTTATGCTACACCTTC

V: TRBV28
J: TRBJ2-7
size: many
D: -
CDR3: CASSTYEQYF
DNA: TGTGCCAGCAGTACCTACGAGCAGTACTTC